These 8 T cell receptor beta chains were sequenced from one sample in a study of shared clonotypes between healthy human individuals (dated by TCRdb to 2020 to 2022). Library prep was done by the immunoSEQ multiplex PCR assay. TCRdb stores this immuneACCESS table with in-frame sequences only. Part of the clones is absent; in the studies checked, under half of the shortfall reflects unresolved V genes, and no reason is known for the rest. This sample comprises millions of clones, approximately 94% of them detected only once. The ten largest account for 0.9% to 1.3% of the sample. CD8 naive samples were obtained by positive selection for CCR7 among CD45RO-negative cells, yielding a CD45RA+CCR7+ population from which TemRA cells were excluded. The specimen was naive CD8+ T cells sorted from blood. The sample's cell subset or site, from its label and the paper: CD45RA+CCR7+. The receptors shown here come from a man aged 18 to 29 in good health.

The count of this clone is one. The J gene is TRBJ2-1, the V gene TRBV7-9; TRBD2 matches at 15 bases. The CDR3 runs to 17 residues. V shed 5 bases and J 8 bases; nucleotides not matched to a gene: 10. The V gene's germline CDR1 is SEHNR and CDR2 FQNEAQ (reference sequence). CDR3 protein: CASSARTSGGASDEQFF. The DNA for the CDR3 is TGTGCCAGCAGCGCGAGGACTAGCGGGGGGGCTTCGGATGAGCAGTTCTTC.

This chain joins TRBV11-3 and TRBJ2-1; D is perhaps TRBD2 (5 bases). The CDR3 totals 12 residues. CDR1 SGHNT and CDR2 YENEEA come from the germline V gene. Trimming took 5 bases from V and 12 from J, leaving 14 bases between them. The CDR3 here is CASSGIGGLQFF. CDR3 nucleotides: TGTGCCAGCAGCGGTATAGGCGGGCTGCAGTTCTTC.

The chain is built from TRBV6-5 and TRBJ2-7; 10 bases are a match to TRBD1. The V gene end was trimmed by 5 bases and the J gene end by 2 bases; junction bases not matched to a gene: 3. Per germline, CDR1 MNHEY and CDR2 SVGAGI. The CDR3 is 14 amino acids. The CDR3 DNA is TGTGCCAGCAGTGGTGACAGGGGGCCCTACGAGCAGTACTTC. It yields the protein CASSGDRGPYEQYF.

The V gene is TRBV6-4, the J gene TRBJ1-1, with TRBD1 matching over 8 bases. The ends lost 0 bases at V and 0 bases at J; junction bases unmatched: 15. The CDR3 has 20 residues. Germline V CDR1 and CDR2: MRHNA, SNTAGT. CDR3 sequence (DNA): TGTGCCAGCAGTGACTCTATCGCAGGTCAGGGGGCGCCCATGAACACTGAAGCTTTCTTT. Translating it yields CASSDSIAGQGAPMNTEAFF.

The CDR3 reads CASSQVLRGDYGYTF. CDR3 in DNA: TGCGCCAGCAGCCAAGTCCTCAGGGGGGACTATGGCTACACCTTC. J is TRBJ1-2 and V is TRBV4-3, with 7 positions matching TRBD1. This CDR3 comprises 15 residues. Germline trimming cut 1 base from V and 3 bases from J; bases unmatched to any gene: 5. CDR1 and CDR2 from the germline V gene are LGHNA and YSLEER.

The chain has TRBV6-1 and TRBJ2-7; 8 nucleotides line up with TRBD1. The CDR3 spans 13 residues. J was trimmed by 0 bases and V by 10 bases; bases with no gene match: 5. Germline lookup yields CDR1 MNHNS and CDR2 SASEGT. CDR3 amino acids: CATGQGNSYEQYF. CDR3 DNA: TGTGCCACCGGACAGGGAAACTCCTACGAGCAGTACTTC.

The chain carries TRBV5-4 and TRBJ1-1; D is possibly TRBD1 (5 bases). Trimming shortened V by 9 bases and J by 3 bases, and 9 bases separated the two germline ends. From germline, CDR1 is SGHNT and CDR2 YYREEE (reference sequence). CDR3 length: 11 residues. Here the CDR3 DNA reads TGTGCCACGGGGGGGGACACTGAAGCTTTCTTT. Protein: CATGGDTEAFF.

For this clone: This same CDR3 is encoded by further DNA sequences in the sample. The V call is TRBV4-1, the J call TRBJ2-7; tentatively, D is TRBD1 (5 bases). Germline CDR1 MGHRA, CDR2 YSYEKL. The CDR3 has 15 residues. Between the trimmed V and J ends, which lost 0 bases and 4 bases, there was a span of 13 bases. CDR3 coding DNA: TGCGCCAGCAGCCAAGATCCAGGGCAGGCGTACGAGCAGTACTTC. It encodes CASSQDPGQAYEQYF.